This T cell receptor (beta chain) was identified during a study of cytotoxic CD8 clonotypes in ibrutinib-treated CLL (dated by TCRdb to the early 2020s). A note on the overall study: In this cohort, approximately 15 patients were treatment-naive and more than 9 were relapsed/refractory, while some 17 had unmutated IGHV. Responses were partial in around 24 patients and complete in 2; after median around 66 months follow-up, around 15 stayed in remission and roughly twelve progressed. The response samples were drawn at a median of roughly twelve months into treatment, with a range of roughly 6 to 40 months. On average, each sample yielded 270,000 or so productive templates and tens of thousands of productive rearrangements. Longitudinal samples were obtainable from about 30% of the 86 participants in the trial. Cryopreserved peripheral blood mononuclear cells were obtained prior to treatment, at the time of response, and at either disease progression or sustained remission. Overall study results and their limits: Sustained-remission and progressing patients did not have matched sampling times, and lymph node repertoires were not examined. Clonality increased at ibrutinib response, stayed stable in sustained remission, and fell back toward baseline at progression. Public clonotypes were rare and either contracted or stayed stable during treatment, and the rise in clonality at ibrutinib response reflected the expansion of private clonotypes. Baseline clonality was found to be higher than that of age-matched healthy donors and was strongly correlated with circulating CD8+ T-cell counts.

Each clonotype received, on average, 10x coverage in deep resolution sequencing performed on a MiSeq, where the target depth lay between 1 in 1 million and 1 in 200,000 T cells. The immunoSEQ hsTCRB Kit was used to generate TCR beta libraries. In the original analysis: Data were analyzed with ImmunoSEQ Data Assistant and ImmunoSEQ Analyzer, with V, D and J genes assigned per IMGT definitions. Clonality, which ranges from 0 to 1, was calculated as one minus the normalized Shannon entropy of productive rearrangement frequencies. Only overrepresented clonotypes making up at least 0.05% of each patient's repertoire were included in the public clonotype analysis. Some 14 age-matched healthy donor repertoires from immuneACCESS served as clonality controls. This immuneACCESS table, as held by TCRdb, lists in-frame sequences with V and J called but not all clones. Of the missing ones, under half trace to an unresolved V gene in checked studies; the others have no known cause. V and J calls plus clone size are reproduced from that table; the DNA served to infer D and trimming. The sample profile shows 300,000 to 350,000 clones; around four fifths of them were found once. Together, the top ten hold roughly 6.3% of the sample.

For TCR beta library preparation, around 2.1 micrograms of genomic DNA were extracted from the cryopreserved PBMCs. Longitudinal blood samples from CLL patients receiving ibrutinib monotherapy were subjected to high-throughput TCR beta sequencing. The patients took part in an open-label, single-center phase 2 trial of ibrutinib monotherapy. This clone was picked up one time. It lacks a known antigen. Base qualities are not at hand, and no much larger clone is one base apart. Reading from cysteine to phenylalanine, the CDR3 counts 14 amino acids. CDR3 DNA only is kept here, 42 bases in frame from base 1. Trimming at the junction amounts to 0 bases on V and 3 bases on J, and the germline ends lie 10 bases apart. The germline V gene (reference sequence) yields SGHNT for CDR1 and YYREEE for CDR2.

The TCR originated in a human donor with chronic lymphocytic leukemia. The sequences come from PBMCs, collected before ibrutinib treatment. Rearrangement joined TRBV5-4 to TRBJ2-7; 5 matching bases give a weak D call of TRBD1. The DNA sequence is TGTGCCAGCAGCTTGGCCCCAGGGATCTACGAGCAGTACTTC. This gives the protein CASSLAPGIYEQYF.